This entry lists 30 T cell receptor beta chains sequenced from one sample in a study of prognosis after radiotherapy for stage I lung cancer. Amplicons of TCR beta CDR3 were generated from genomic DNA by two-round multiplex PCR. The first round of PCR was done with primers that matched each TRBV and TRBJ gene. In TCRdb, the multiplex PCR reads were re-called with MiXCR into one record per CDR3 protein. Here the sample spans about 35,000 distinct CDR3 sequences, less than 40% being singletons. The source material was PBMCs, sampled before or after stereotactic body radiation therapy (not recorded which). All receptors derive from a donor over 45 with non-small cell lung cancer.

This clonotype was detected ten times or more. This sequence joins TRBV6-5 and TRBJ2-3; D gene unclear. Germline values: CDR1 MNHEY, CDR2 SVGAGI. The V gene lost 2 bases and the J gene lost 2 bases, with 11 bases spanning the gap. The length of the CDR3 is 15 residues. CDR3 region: CASSYGTIDTDTQYF. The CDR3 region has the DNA TGTGCCAGCAGTTACGGTACTATAGACACAGATACGCAGTATTTT.

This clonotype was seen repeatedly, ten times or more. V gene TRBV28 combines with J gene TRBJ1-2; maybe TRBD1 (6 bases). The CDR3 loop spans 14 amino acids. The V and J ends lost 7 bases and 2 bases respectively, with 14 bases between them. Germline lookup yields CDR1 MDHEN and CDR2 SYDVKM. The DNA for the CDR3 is TGTGCCAGCATCGCTGGGGGCCCAAACTATGGCTACACCTTC. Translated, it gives CASIAGGPNYGYTF.

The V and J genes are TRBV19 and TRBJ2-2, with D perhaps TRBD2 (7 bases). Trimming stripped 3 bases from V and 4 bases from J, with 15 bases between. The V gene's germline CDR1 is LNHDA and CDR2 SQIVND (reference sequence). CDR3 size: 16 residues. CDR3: CASSIIRGGGTGELFF. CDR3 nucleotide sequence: TGTGCCAGTAGTATTATAAGGGGAGGGGGCACCGGGGAGCTGTTTTTT.

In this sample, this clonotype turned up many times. The CDR3 DNA follows: TGTGCCAGCAGCTTCGGACCCACCGGGGAGCTGTTTTTT. It encodes CASSFGPTGELFF. This rearrangement joins TRBV7-3 to TRBJ2-2; no reliable D call. The germline V gene encodes CDR1 SGHTA and CDR2 FQGTGA. V was cut by 3 bases and J by 4 bases, with 6 bases left in between. CDR3 length: 13 residues. The variable domain in full, completed from reference TRBV7-3 and TRBJ2-2, reads GAGVSQTPSNKVTEKGKYVELRCDPISGHTALYWYRQSLGQGPEFLIYFQGTGAADDSGLPNDRFFAVRPEGSVSTLKIQRTERGDSAVYLCASSFGPTGELFFGEGSRLTVL.

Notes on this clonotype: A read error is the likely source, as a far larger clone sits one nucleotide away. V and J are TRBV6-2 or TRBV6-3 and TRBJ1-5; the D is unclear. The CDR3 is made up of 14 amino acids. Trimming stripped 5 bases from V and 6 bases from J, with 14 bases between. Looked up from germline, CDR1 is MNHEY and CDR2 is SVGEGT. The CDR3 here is CASSEEKGIQPQHF. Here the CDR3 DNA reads TGTGCCAGCAGTGAAGAGAAAGGGATTCAGCCCCAGCATTTT.

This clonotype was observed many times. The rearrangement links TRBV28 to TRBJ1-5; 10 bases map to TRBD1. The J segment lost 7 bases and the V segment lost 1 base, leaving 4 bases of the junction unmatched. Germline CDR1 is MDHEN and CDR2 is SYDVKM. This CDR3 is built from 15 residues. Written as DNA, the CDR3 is TGTGCCAGCAGTTTATCGACAGGGGGCACCCAGCCCCAGCATTTT. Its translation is CASSLSTGGTQPQHF.

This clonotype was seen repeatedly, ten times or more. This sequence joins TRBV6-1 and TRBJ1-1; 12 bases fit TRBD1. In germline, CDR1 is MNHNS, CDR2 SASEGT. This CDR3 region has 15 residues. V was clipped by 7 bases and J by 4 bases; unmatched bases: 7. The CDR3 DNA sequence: TGTGCCAGCAAAGGGACAGGGGGCCTGGGCACTGAAGCTTTCTTT. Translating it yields CASKGTGGLGTEAFF.

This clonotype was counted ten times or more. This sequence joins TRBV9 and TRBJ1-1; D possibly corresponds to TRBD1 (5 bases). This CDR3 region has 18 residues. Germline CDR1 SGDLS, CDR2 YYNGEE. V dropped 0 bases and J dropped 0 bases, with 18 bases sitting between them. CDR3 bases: TGTGCCAGCAGCGTAGGGGCTTTGGGGCGTGGGATGAACACTGAAGCTTTCTTT. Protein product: CASSVGALGRGMNTEAFF.

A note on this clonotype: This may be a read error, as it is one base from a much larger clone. As DNA, the CDR3 is TGTGCCACCGATTTAGTAATCGGGGAAACTGAAGCTTTCTTT. It translates to CATDLVIGETEAFF. V usage is TRBV6-2 or TRBV6-3 and J usage is TRBJ1-1; D unresolved. CDR1 is MNHEY and CDR2 is SVGEGT in the germline V gene. The CDR3 has 14 amino acids. Between the trimmed V and J ends, which lost 10 bases and 5 bases, there was a span of 20 bases.

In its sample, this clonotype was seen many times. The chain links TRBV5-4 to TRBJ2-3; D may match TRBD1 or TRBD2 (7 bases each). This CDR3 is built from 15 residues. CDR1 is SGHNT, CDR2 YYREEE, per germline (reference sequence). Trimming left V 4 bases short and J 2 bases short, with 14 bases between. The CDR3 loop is CASSPGGGDTDTQYF. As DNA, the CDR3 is TGTGCCAGCAGCCCAGGGGGGGGTGACACAGATACGCAGTATTTT. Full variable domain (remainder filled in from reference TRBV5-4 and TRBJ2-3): ETGVTQSPTHLIKTRGQQVTLRCSSQSGHNTVSWYQQALGQGPQFIFQYYREEENGRGNFPPRFSGLQFPNYSSELNVNALELDDSALYLCASSPGGGDTDTQYFGPGTRLTVL.

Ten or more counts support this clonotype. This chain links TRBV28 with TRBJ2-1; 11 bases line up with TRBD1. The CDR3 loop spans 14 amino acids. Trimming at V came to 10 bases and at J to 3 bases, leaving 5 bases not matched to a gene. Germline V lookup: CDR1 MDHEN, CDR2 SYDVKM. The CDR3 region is CATTGTGGYNEQFF. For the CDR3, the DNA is TGTGCCACGACCGGGACAGGGGGCTACAATGAGCAGTTCTTC.

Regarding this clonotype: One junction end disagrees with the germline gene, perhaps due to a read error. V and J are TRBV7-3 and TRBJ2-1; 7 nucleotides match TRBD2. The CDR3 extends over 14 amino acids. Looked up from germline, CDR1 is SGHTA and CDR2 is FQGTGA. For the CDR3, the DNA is TGTGCCAGCATCCCGAGACTAGCCTACAACGAGCAGTTCTTC. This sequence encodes CASIPRLAYNEQFF. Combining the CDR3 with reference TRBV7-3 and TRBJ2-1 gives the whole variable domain GAGVSQTPSNKVTEKGKYVELRCDPISGHTALYWYRQSLGQGPEFLIYFQGTGAADDSGLPNDRFFAVRPEGSVSTLKIQRTERGDSAVYLCASIPRLAYNEQFFGPGTRLTVL.

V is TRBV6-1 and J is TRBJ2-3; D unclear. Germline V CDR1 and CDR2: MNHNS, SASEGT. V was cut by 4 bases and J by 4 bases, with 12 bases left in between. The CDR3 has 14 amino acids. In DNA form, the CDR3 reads TGTGCCAGCAGTGGGTCCTCTCGATCAGATACGCAGTATTTT. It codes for CASSGSSRSDTQYF.

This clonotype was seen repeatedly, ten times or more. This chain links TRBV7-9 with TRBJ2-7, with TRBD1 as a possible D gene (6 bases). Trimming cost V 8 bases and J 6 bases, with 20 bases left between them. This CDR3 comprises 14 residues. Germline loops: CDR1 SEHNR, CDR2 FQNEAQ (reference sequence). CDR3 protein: CASSVGQGIGEQYF. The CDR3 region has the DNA TGTGCCAGCTCGGTGGGGCAGGGGATAGGCGAGCAGTACTTC.

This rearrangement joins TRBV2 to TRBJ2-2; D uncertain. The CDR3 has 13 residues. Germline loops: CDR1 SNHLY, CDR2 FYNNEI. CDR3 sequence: CATARSYTGELFF. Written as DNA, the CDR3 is TGTGCGACCGCCAGGTCCTACACCGGGGAGCTGTTTTTT.

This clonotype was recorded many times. The CDR3 sequence: CASSGGTGTDTQYF. The CDR3 DNA reads TGTGCCAGCAGTGGGGGGACCGGCACAGATACGCAGTATTTT. The V call is TRBV28, the J call TRBJ2-3, with D tentatively TRBD2 (6 bases). Between the trimmed V and J ends, which lost 5 bases and 1 base, there was a span of 10 bases. Germline loops: CDR1 MDHEN, CDR2 SYDVKM. This CDR3 comprises 14 residues.

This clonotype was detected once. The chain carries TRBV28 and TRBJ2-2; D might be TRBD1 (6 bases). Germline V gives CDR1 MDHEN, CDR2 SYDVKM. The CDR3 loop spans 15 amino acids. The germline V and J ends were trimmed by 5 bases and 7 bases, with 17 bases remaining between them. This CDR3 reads CASSRVGAWDGELFF. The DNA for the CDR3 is TGTGCCAGCAGTCGCGTGGGGGCGTGGGACGGGGAGCTGTTTTTT.

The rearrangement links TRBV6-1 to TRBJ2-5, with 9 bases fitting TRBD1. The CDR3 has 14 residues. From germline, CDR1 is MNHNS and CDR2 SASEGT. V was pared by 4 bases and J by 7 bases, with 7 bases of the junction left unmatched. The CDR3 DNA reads TGTGCCAGCAGTGTCGGGACAGGGTTGGTGACCCAGTACTTC. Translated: CASSVGTGLVTQYF.

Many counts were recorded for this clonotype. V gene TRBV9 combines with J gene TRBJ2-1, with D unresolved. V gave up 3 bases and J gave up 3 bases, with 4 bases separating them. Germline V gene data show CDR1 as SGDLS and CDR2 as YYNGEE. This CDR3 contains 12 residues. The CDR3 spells CASSDRYNEQFF. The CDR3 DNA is TGTGCCAGCAGCGACCGCTACAATGAGCAGTTCTTC. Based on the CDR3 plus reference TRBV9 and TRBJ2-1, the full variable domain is DSGVTQTPKHLITATGQRVTLRCSPRSGDLSVYWYQQSLDQGLQFLIQYYNGEERAKGNILERFSAQQFPDLHSELNLSSLELGDSALYFCASSDRYNEQFFGPGTRLTVL.

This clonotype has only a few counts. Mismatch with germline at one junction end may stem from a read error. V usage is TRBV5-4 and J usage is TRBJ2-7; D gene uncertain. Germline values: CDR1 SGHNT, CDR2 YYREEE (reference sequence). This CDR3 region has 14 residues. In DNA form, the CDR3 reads TGTACCAGCAGCCTCAGGAGTAATAACTACGAGCAGTACTTC. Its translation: CTSSLRSNNYEQYF.

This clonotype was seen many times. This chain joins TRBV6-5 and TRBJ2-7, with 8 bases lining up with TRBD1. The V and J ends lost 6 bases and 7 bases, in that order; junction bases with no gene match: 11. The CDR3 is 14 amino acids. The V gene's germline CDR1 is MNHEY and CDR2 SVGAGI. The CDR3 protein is CASSYRGSEGEQYF. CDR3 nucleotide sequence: TGTGCCAGCAGCTACAGGGGGTCAGAAGGGGAGCAGTACTTC.

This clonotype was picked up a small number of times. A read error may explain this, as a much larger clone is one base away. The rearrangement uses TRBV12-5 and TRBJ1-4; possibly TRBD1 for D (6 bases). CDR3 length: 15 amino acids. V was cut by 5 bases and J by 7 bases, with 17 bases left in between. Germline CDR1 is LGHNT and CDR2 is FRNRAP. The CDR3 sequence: CASGLVLGGGEKLFF. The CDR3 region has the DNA TGTGCTAGTGGTCTCGTTTTAGGGGGGGGTGAAAAACTGTTTTTT.

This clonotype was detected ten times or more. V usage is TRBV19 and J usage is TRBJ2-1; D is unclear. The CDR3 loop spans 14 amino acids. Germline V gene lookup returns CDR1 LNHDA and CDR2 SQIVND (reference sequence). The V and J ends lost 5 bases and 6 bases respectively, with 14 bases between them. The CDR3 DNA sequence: TGTGCCAGTAGTTTTTTAGGGCAAGGCAATGAGCAGTTCTTC. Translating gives CASSFLGQGNEQFF.

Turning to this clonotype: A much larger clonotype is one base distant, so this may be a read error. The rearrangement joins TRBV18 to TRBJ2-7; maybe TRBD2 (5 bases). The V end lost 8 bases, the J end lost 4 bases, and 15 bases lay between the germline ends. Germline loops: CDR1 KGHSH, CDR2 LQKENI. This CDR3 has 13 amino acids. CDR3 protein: CASPSAGKYEQYF. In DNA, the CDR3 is TGTGCCAGCCCATCCGCGGGTAAATACGAGCAGTACTTC.

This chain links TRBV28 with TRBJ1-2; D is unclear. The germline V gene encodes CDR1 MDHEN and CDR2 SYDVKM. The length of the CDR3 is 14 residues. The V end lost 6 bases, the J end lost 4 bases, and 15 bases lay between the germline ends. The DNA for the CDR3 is TGTGCCAGCAGCTCTGGTCTTGAGTTCTATGGCTACACCTTC. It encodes CASSSGLEFYGYTF.

The CDR3 sequence: CASSQDFSRGNEKLFF. Written as DNA, the CDR3 is TGTGCCAGCAGCCAAGATTTTAGCAGGGGGAATGAAAAACTGTTTTTT. The rearrangement joins TRBV4-2 to TRBJ1-4; TRBD1 agrees at 7 bases. The V gene's germline CDR1 is LGHNA and CDR2 YNFKEQ. V gave up 0 bases and J gave up 5 bases; unmatched junction bases: 6. This CDR3 contains 16 residues.

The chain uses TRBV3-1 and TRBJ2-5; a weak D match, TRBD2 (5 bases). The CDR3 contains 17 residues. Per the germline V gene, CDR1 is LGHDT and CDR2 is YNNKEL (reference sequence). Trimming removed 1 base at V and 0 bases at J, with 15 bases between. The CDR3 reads CASSQARGSPYQETQYF. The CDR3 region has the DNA TGTGCCAGCAGCCAAGCACGAGGGTCCCCCTACCAAGAGACCCAGTACTTC.

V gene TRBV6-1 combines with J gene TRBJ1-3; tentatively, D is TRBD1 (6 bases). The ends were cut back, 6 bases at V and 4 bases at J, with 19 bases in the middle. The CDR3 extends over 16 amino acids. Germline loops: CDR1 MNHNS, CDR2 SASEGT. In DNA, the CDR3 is TGTGCCAGCAGAACCCAGGGGCAGGGGATGGGAAACACCATATATTTT. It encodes CASRTQGQGMGNTIYF.

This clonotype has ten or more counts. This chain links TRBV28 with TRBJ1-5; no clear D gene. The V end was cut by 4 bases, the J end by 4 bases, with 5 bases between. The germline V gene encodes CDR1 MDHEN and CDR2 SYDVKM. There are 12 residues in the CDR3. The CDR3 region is CASSSTNQPQHF. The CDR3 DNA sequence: TGTGCCAGCAGTTCCACTAATCAGCCCCAGCATTTT.

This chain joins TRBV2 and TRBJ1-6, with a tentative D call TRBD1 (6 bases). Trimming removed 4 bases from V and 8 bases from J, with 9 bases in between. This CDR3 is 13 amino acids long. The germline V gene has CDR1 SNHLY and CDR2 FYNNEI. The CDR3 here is CASSGGADSPLHF. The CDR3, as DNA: TGTGCCAGCAGTGGGGGGGCGGATTCACCCCTCCACTTT.